These 23 T cell receptor beta chains share one sample of origin, sequenced in a study of blood T cell repertoires in COVID-19. Repertoires were generated with immunoSEQ multiplex PCR, while TCRdb's copy carries only in-frame clones and drops some. The sample lists 270,000 or so clones, around 81% occurring once. Sequencing input: peripheral blood. The receptors originated from an older woman with active or convalescent COVID-19.

This chain links TRBV10-3 with TRBJ1-4; D is uncertain. CDR1 is ENHRY, CDR2 SYGVKD, per germline. The CDR3 runs 15 residues. V lost 0 bases to trimming and J lost 4 bases, with 9 bases between them. The CDR3 protein is CAISESKPRNEKLFF. The DNA for the CDR3 is TGTGCCATCAGTGAGTCGAAGCCCCGTAATGAAAAACTGTTTTTT.

The V and J genes are TRBV7-9 and TRBJ2-3; D perhaps matches TRBD2 (6 bases). The V end was cut by 5 bases, the J end by 1 base, with 13 bases between. Germline assignment: CDR1 SEHNR and CDR2 FQNEAQ (reference sequence). This CDR3 has 15 residues. For the CDR3, the DNA is TGTGCCAGCAGCCCAGTCACGGGGGGCACAGATACGCAGTATTTT. This sequence encodes CASSPVTGGTDTQYF.

The chain combines TRBV27 with TRBJ1-2, with 9 bases lining up with TRBD1. CDR3 length equals 14 residues. V trimming: 5 bases; J trimming: 8 bases; junction bases outside the gene matches: 9. Germline V gene lookup returns CDR1 MNHEY and CDR2 SMNVEV (reference sequence). The DNA for the CDR3 is TGTGCCAGCAGTACAGGGGGCCTCTGGGAAGGCTACACCTTC. Protein: CASSTGGLWEGYTF.

This clone was seen more than once but under ten times. Here the CDR3 reads CASSVLWAGETQYF. The DNA of the CDR3 is TGTGCCAGCAGTGTCTTATGGGCAGGGGAGACCCAGTACTTC. This chain connects TRBV9 to TRBJ2-5; possible D gene TRBD1, 5 bases. V shed 5 bases and J shed 5 bases, with 16 bases lying between them. Germline V gives CDR1 SGDLS, CDR2 YYNGEE. The CDR3 totals 14 residues.

The rearrangement uses TRBV27 and TRBJ2-2, with D unclear. V was pared by 6 bases and J by 2 bases, with 7 bases between. In germline, CDR1 is MNHEY, CDR2 SMNVEV (reference sequence). CDR3 length: 13 residues. CDR3 in DNA: TGTGCCAGCAGGGCATTTAACACCGGGGAGCTGTTTTTT. This gives the protein CASRAFNTGELFF.

The rearrangement uses TRBV19 and TRBJ2-1; 11 bases fit TRBD2. CDR3 length equals 15 residues. In germline, CDR1 is LNHDA, CDR2 SQIVND (reference sequence). V shed 5 bases and J 6 bases; nucleotides not matched to a gene: 6. The CDR3, as DNA: TGTGCCAGTAGTGATAGCGGGGGGGCCTTCAATGAGCAGTTCTTC. It translates to CASSDSGGAFNEQFF.

The chain combines TRBV19 with TRBJ1-5; D ambiguous. V lost 6 bases and J lost 11, with 20 bases in between. The CDR3 has 14 residues. CDR1 LNHDA and CDR2 SQIVND come from the germline V gene (reference sequence). CDR3 sequence reads: CASSNPLGFVTQHF. DNA for the CDR3: TGTGCCAGTAGCAACCCCCTAGGCTTCGTGACCCAGCATTTT.

The chain joins TRBV6-5 to TRBJ2-2, with TRBD2 matching 10 bases. Germline V CDR1 and CDR2: MNHEY, SVGAGI. The trim removed 0 bases at V and 3 bases at J, leaving 1 base unmatched. CDR3 length: 16 amino acids. The CDR3 spells CASSYSSGGYTGELFF. CDR3 bases: TGTGCCAGCAGTTACTCTAGCGGGGGGTACACCGGGGAGCTGTTTTTT.

A few counts support this clone. The chain couples TRBV5-1 to TRBJ2-7, with a weak D call TRBD1 (6 bases). V dropped 0 bases and J dropped 1 base, with 8 bases sitting between them. This CDR3 contains 14 residues. The germline V gene encodes CDR1 SGHRS and CDR2 YFSETQ. The CDR3 sequence: CASSLAGTSYEQYF. The CDR3 nucleotides are TGCGCCAGCAGCTTGGCCGGGACATCCTACGAGCAGTACTTC.

J is TRBJ2-2 and V is TRBV27; D is perhaps TRBD1 (6 bases). CDR3 size: 16 residues. Trimming stripped 8 bases from V and 5 bases from J, with 21 bases between. The germline gives CDR1 MNHEY, CDR2 SMNVEV (reference sequence). CDR3 sequence reads: CASGNPPQGRTGELFF. In DNA form, the CDR3 reads TGTGCCAGCGGGAACCCCCCACAGGGAAGGACCGGGGAGCTGTTTTTT.

This chain joins TRBV3-1 (or the pseudogene TRBV3-2) and TRBJ2-1; 7 bases line up with TRBD2. Trimming took 4 bases from V and 1 from J; bases not matched to a gene: 1. The CDR3 has 14 amino acids. Per the germline V gene, CDR1 is LGHDT and CDR2 is YNNKEL (reference sequence). The CDR3 DNA reads TGTGCCAGCAGCCCGGGGGGTTCCTACAATGAGCAGTTCTTC. Translated: CASSPGGSYNEQFF.

This chain connects TRBV11-2 to TRBJ1-4; D not resolved. The germline CDR1 and CDR2 sequences are SGHAT and FQNNGV. The CDR3 contains 15 residues. V lost 0 bases to trimming and J lost 7 bases, with 12 bases between them. The DNA for the CDR3 is TGTGCCAGCAGCTTAGATCCCGGGGAGAGTGAAAAACTGTTTTTT. This encodes CASSLDPGESEKLFF.

The chain joins TRBV5-4 to TRBJ1-2, with 9 bases lining up with TRBD1. This CDR3 comprises 13 residues. Germline CDR1 is SGHNT and CDR2 is YYREEE (reference sequence). Unmatched junction bases numbered 4, after V lost 4 bases and J lost 6 bases. Here the CDR3 DNA reads TGTGCCAGCAGCACGGGACAGGGTGATGGCTACACCTTC. Its translation: CASSTGQGDGYTF.

This sequence joins TRBV7-9 and TRBJ1-6, with 9 bases aligning to TRBD1. CDR3 length: 19 amino acids. Looked up from germline, CDR1 is SEHNR and CDR2 is FQNEAQ (reference sequence). J gave up 7 bases and V 5 bases, and 18 bases lay outside the gene matches. CDR3 protein: CASSQNHVQGAFFNSPLHF. The CDR3 nucleotides read TGTGCCAGCAGCCAAAATCACGTACAGGGGGCGTTCTTCAATTCACCCCTCCACTTT.

The chain links TRBV11-3 to TRBJ2-7; perhaps TRBD2 as D (7 bases). This CDR3 has 18 residues. CDR1 and CDR2 from the germline V gene are SGHNT and YENEEA. V shed 0 bases and J shed 2 bases, with 20 bases lying between them. The CDR3, as DNA: TGTGCCAGCAGCTTAGAACCGCACGGCGGGGGCGGAACCTACGAGCAGTACTTC. This sequence encodes CASSLEPHGGGGTYEQYF.

This sequence joins TRBV15 and TRBJ1-2; D ambiguous. Trimming pared 4 bases from V and 4 bases from J, leaving 13 bases between. Germline CDR1 reads LNHNV; CDR2 reads YYDKDF (reference sequence). The CDR3 is made up of 14 amino acids. CDR3 nucleotide sequence: TGTGCCACCAGCACCGGAGGGCGCCTCTATGGCTACACCTTC. Translated: CATSTGGRLYGYTF.

This chain connects TRBV20-1 to TRBJ1-5; D perhaps matches TRBD1 (5 bases). V was pared by 3 bases and J by 1 base, with 10 bases between. The germline V gene encodes CDR1 DFQATT and CDR2 SNEGSKA (reference sequence). This CDR3 is 14 amino acids long. The CDR3 loop is CSASVGGSNQPQHF. In DNA form, the CDR3 reads TGCAGTGCTAGTGTTGGGGGGAGCAATCAGCCCCAGCATTTT.

This clone appeared a single time. The chain couples TRBV9 to TRBJ1-2; 9 bases are shared with TRBD1. Germline V gene data show CDR1 as SGDLS and CDR2 as YYNGEE. With 3 bases clipped from V and 7 bases from J, the junction kept 7 bases outside the gene matches. CDR3 length equals 14 residues. This chain's CDR3 is CASSAGQGVGGYTF. CDR3 nucleotide sequence: TGTGCCAGCAGCGCGGGACAGGGCGTAGGTGGCTACACCTTC.

This chain connects TRBV6-1 to TRBJ1-6, with 7 nucleotides matching TRBD1. CDR1 MNHNS and CDR2 SASEGT come from the germline V gene. V lost 2 bases and J lost 2; bases outside the gene matches: 3. This CDR3 spans 16 amino acids. The CDR3 coding sequence is TGTGCCAGCAGTGAATGGGACAGAGCCTATAATTCACCCCTCCACTTT. Encoded protein: CASSEWDRAYNSPLHF.

The gene calls are TRBV5-8 and TRBJ1-6; D not resolved. Germline V CDR1 and CDR2: SGHTS, YDEGEE. The CDR3 contains 16 residues. V lost 5 bases and J lost 0, with 12 bases in between. The CDR3 region has the DNA TGTGCCAGCAGTCATGCCCCGGGCTCCTATAATTCACCCCTCCACTTT. Protein product: CASSHAPGSYNSPLHF.

The V and J genes are TRBV29-1 and TRBJ2-5; unclear D gene. CDR3 length equals 13 residues. Germline loops: CDR1 SQVTM, CDR2 ANQGSEA. V dropped 3 bases and J dropped 1 base, with 9 bases sitting between them. The CDR3, as DNA: TGCAGCGTTGAGGTGCACTCCCAAGAGACCCAGTACTTC. Encoded protein: CSVEVHSQETQYF.

The chain carries TRBV5-1 and TRBJ2-5, with TRBD1 identical over 9 bases. The CDR3 consists of 16 residues. V lost 4 bases and J lost 7; bases outside the gene matches: 14. Germline values: CDR1 SGHRS, CDR2 YFSETQ. The CDR3 is CASSPDVGQGLMTQYF. CDR3 in DNA: TGCGCCAGCAGCCCTGACGTAGGACAGGGGTTGATGACCCAGTACTTC.

CDR3 sequence reads: CASSRGQPTSYNEQFF. The CDR3 nucleotides are TGTGCCAGCTCACGGGGACAGCCCACCTCCTACAATGAGCAGTTCTTC. The genes are TRBV18 and TRBJ2-1; 7 bases agree with TRBD1. Trimming cost V 4 bases and J 0 bases; bases outside gene matches: 6. The CDR3 is made up of 16 amino acids. Germline V CDR1 and CDR2: KGHSH, LQKENI.